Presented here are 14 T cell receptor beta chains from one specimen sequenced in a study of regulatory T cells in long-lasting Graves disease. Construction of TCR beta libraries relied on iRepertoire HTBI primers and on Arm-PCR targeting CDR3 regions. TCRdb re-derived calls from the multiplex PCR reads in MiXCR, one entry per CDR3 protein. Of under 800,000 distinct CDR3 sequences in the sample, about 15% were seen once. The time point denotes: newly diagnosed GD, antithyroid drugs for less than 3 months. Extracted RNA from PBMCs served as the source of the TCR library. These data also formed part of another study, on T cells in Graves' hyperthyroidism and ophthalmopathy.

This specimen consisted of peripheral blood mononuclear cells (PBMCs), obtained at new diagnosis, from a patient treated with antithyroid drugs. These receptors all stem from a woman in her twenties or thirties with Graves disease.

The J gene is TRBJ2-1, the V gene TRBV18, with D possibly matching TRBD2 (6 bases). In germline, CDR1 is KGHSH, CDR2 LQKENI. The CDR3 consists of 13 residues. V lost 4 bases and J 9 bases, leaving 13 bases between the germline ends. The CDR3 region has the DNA TGTGCCAGCTCACTTGCTAGCGCTGGTGAGCAGTTCTTC. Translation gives CASSLASAGEQFF.

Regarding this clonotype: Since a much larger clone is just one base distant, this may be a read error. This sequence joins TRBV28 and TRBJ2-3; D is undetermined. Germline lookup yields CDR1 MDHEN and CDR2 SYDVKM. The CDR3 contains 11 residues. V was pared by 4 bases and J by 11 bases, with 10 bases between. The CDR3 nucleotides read TGTGCCAGCAGTTCAGGTTGGAGGCAGTATTTT. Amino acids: CASSSGWRQYF.

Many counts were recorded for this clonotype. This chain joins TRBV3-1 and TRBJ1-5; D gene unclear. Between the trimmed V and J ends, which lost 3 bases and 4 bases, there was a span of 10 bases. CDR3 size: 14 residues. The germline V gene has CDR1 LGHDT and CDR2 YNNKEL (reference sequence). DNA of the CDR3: TGTGCCAGCAGCCAGGCCTACGAGAATCAGCCCCAGCATTTT. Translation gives CASSQAYENQPQHF.

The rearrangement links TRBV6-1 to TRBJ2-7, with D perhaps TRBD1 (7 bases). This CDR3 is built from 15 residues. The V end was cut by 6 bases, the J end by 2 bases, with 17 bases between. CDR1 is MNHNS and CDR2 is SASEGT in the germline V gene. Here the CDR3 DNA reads TGTGCCAGCAGCCCCCGGGCGGGACAGACCTACGAGCAGTACTTC. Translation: CASSPRAGQTYEQYF.

The CDR3 spells CASSIGPATDTQYF. In DNA form, the CDR3 reads TGTGCCAGTAGTATAGGTCCAGCCACAGATACGCAGTATTTT. V usage is TRBV19 and J usage is TRBJ2-3, with D unresolved. From germline, CDR1 is LNHDA and CDR2 SQIVND (reference sequence). The CDR3 is made up of 14 amino acids. V lost 1 base, J lost 2 bases, and 7 bases lay in between.

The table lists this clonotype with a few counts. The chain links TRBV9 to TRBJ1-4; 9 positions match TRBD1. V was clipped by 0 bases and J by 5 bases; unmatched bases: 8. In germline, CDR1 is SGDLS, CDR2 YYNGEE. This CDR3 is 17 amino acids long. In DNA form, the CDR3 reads TGTGCCAGCAGCGTAGTCGGGGACAGGGATCCGAATGAAAAACTGTTTTTT. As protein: CASSVVGDRDPNEKLFF. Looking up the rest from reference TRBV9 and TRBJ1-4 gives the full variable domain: DSGVTQTPKHLITATGQRVTLRCSPRSGDLSVYWYQQSLDQGLQFLIQYYNGEERAKGNILERFSAQQFPDLHSELNLSSLELGDSALYFCASSVVGDRDPNEKLFFGSGTQLSVL.

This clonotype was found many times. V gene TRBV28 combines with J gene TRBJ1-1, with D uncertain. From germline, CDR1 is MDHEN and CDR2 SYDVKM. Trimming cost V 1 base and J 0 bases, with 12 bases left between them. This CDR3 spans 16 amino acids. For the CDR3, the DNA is TGTGCCAGCAGTTTATCCAGGAGCCGAATGAACACTGAAGCTTTCTTT. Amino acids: CASSLSRSRMNTEAFF. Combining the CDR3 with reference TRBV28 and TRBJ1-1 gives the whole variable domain DVKVTQSSRYLVKRTGEKVFLECVQDMDHENMFWYRQDPGLGLRLIYFSYDVKMKEKGDIPEGYSVSREKKERFSLILESASTNQTSMYLCASSLSRSRMNTEAFFGQGTRLTVV.

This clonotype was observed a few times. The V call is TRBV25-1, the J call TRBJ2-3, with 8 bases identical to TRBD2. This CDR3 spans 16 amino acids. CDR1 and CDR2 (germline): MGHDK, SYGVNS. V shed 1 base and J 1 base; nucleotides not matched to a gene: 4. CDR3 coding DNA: TGTGCCAGCAGTGAATTGGGAGCGGGGGGCACAGATACGCAGTATTTT. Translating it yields CASSELGAGGTDTQYF.

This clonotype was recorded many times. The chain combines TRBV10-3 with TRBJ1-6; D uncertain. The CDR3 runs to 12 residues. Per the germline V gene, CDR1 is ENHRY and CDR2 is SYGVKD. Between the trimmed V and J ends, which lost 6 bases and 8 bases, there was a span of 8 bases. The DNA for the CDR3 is TGTGCCATCAGGACCGGGGATTCACCCCTCCACTTT. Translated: CAIRTGDSPLHF.

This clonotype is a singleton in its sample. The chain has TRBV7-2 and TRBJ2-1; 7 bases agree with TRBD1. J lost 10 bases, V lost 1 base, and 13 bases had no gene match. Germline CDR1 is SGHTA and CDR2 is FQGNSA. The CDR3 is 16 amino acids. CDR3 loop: CASSLGGQPSNREQFF. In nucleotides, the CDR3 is TGTGCCAGCAGCTTAGGGGGACAGCCCTCTAACAGGGAGCAGTTCTTC.

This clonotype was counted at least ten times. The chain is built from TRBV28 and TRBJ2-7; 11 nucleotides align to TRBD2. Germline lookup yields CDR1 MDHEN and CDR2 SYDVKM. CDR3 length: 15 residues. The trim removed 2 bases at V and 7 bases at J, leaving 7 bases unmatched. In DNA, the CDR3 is TGTGCCAGCAGTTTAGTACTAGCGGGAGAAAATGAGCAGTACTTC. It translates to CASSLVLAGENEQYF.

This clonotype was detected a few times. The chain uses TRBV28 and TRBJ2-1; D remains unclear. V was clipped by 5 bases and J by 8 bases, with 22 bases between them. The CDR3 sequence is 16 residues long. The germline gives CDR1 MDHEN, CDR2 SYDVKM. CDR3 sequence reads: CASSIFRRRVGDEQFF. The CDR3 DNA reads TGTGCCAGCAGTATCTTCCGTCGGCGCGTAGGCGATGAGCAGTTCTTC.

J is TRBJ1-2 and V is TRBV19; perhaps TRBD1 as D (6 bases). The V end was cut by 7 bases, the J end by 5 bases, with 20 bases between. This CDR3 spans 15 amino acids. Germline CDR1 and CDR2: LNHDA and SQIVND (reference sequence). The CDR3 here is CASKTSTGASYGYTF. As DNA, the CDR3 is TGTGCCAGTAAAACCTCAACGGGGGCGTCATATGGCTACACCTTC.

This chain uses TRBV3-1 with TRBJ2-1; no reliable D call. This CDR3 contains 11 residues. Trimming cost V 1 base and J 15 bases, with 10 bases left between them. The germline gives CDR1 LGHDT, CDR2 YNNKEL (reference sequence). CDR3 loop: CASSQGLDPFF. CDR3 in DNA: TGTGCCAGCAGCCAAGGCCTCGATCCGTTCTTC.